This TCR beta chain stems from a study of cytomegalovirus exposure and HLA in healthy donors. Study-wide results and caveats: Later analysis associated a missense DCLRE1C variant with TCR beta V- and J-gene trimming. The study found most TCR sequences rare, yet found some public TCRs in many donors.

Both 60 Vbeta primers and 13 Jbeta primers went into the PCR. Produced via immunoSEQ multiplex PCR; TCRdb's table is partial and in-frame only. The sample gives about 170,000 clones, 76% of which show up once; roughly 0.76% is in the top ten. A word on this clone: The antigen is undetermined.

With 5 bases removed from V and 2 bases from J, the gap between germline ends came to 3 bases. The CDR3 has 10 amino acids. The V gene's germline CDR1 is DFQATT and CDR2 SNEGSKA (reference sequence). The chain uses TRBV20-1 and TRBJ1-2; D gene ambiguous. Sequencing input: PBMCs. The source is a female donor in good health and CMV-seronegative. CDR3 loop: CSAQNYGYTF. CDR3 in DNA: TGCAGTGCTCAAAACTATGGCTACACCTTC.